This entry is about one TCR beta chain. What it binds is not known. This entry belongs to a study of T cell responses to AZD1222 COVID-19 vaccine. Overall study context: Some second doses came at about 4 weeks and others at about 12 weeks; these were pooled.

Germline lookup yields CDR1 SGHVS and CDR2 FNYEAQ. The CDR3 spans 15 residues. V trimming: 2 bases; J trimming: 2 bases; junction bases outside the gene matches: 5. Whole-study results and caveats: The sample set comprised mostly white British donors with more females, and clonal diversity was possibly underestimated. Vaccine-associated CD4 TCRs spanned spike, dominant at 160-218 and 743-854.

Measured with immunoSEQ multiplex PCR; TCRdb has only the in-frame clones, and not every one. The sample contains about 85,000 clones, less than 90% of which appear only once. The chain links TRBV7-6 to TRBJ1-1; 7 nucleotides line up with TRBD1. The sequence was obtained from an adult in good health. Sequences were derived from peripheral blood, sampled on day 0 of AZD1222 vaccination. CDR3 in DNA: TGTGCCAGCAGCTTATCCGGGACAGTTAACACTGAAGCTTTCTTT. It is translated as CASSLSGTVNTEAFF.